A single sample gave rise to the 30 T cell receptor beta chains below, sequenced in a study of shared clonotypes between healthy human individuals. TCRdb keeps only in-frame clones here, not all; method: immunoSEQ multiplex PCR. Seen here are 450,000 to 500,000 clones, almost 80% observed once, and the top ten hold around 12%. Sequencing was carried out using PBMCs. The source of these receptors is a woman aged 35 to 49 in good health. Some clones in this sample may be carry-over from other donors' samples.

Comment on this clone: This sequence is one base from a far larger clone and is likely a read error. The chain carries TRBV27 and TRBJ2-7; tentatively, D is TRBD1 (6 bases). The germline V gene encodes CDR1 MNHEY and CDR2 SMNVEV (reference sequence). The CDR3 length is 15 residues. Between the trimmed V and J ends, which lost 4 bases and 11 bases, there was a span of 24 bases. This CDR3 reads CASSSLSGQRRIKYF. DNA of the CDR3: TGTGCCAGCAGTTCCCTCTCCGGACAGAGGAGAATAAAGTACTTC.

The V call is TRBV5-1, the J call TRBJ2-3; D gene unclear. Trimming pared 1 base from V and 2 bases from J, leaving 5 bases between. Germline V CDR1 and CDR2: SGHRS, YFSETQ. The CDR3 spans 13 residues. The chain's CDR3 is CASSLPSTDTQYF. CDR3 bases: TGCGCCAGCAGCTTGCCCTCCACAGATACGCAGTATTTT.

The chain couples TRBV18 to TRBJ1-3, with a tentative D call TRBD1 (5 bases). V was trimmed by 3 bases and J by 1 base, leaving 10 bases between them. This CDR3 contains 15 residues. Germline V CDR1 and CDR2: KGHSH, LQKENI. CDR3 DNA: TGTGCCAGCTCACCGGGGGGTTTTTCTGGAAACACCATATATTTT. The encoded protein is CASSPGGFSGNTIYF.

The chain couples TRBV18 to TRBJ2-3; D is tentatively TRBD1 or TRBD2 (5 bases each). The CDR3 is made up of 15 amino acids. V shed 4 bases and J shed 0 bases, with 11 bases lying between them. Germline V gene lookup returns CDR1 KGHSH and CDR2 LQKENI. CDR3 bases: TGTGCCAGCTCACTAGGGACGGATAGCACAGATACGCAGTATTTT. Translated: CASSLGTDSTDTQYF.

V gene TRBV5-1 combines with J gene TRBJ1-1; D unresolved. Germline CDR1 and CDR2: SGHRS and YFSETQ. The V and J ends lost 4 bases and 7 bases respectively, with 20 bases between them. This CDR3 region has 15 residues. The CDR3 sequence: CASSPSFGDGIEAFF. CDR3 coding DNA: TGCGCCAGCAGCCCCTCTTTCGGGGATGGCATTGAAGCTTTCTTT.

V usage is TRBV29-1 and J usage is TRBJ2-7; no firm D call. Trimming removed 4 bases at V and 1 base at J, with 5 bases between. CDR3 size: 11 residues. Germline V gene sequence: CDR1 SQVTM, CDR2 ANQGSEA. The CDR3 DNA follows: TGCAGCGTTGTCCATTCCTACGAGCAGTACTTC. Its protein is CSVVHSYEQYF.

The chain combines TRBV2 with TRBJ2-7, with 7 bases identical to TRBD1. V gave up 4 bases and J gave up 3 bases; unmatched junction bases: 15. Looked up from germline, CDR1 is SNHLY and CDR2 is FYNNEI. The CDR3 spans 17 residues. CDR3 nucleotides: TGTGCCAGCAGTGGGGGTAGGACAGGAAAAGCTTACTACGAGCAGTACTTC. Protein sequence: CASSGGRTGKAYYEQYF.

The chain combines TRBV5-1 with TRBJ2-2; 10 bases agree with TRBD1. Trimming at V came to 4 bases and at J to 6 bases, leaving 6 bases not matched to a gene. CDR3 length: 15 amino acids. Germline V gene sequence: CDR1 SGHRS, CDR2 YFSETQ. The CDR3 sequence is CASSVGQGVAGELFF. The CDR3 region has the DNA TGCGCCAGCAGCGTCGGACAGGGGGTGGCCGGGGAGCTGTTTTTT.

This clone was observed a single time. The V and J genes are TRBV30 and TRBJ1-3; no clear D gene. This CDR3 region has 12 residues. Germline V CDR1 and CDR2: GTSNPN, SVGIG (reference sequence). V gave up 0 bases and J gave up 4 bases, with 4 bases separating them. This CDR3 is CAWSVTGNTIYF. The CDR3 nucleotides read TGTGCCTGGAGTGTTACAGGAAACACCATATATTTT.

With respect to this clone: One base separates it from a far larger clone, so it is likely a read error. The CDR3 DNA sequence: TGTGCCAGCAGCTTCGGACTAGCCGGGCCCTACGAGCAGTACTTC. Translation gives CASSFGLAGPYEQYF. V usage is TRBV9 and J usage is TRBJ2-7, with 8 bases aligning to TRBD2. V lost 4 bases and J lost 2; bases outside the gene matches: 8. This CDR3 contains 15 residues. The V gene's germline CDR1 is SGDLS and CDR2 YYNGEE.

The rearrangement uses TRBV9 and TRBJ2-1; 11 bases are shared with TRBD2. The CDR3 sequence is 15 residues long. V shed 4 bases, J shed 4 bases, and the junction held 4 bases outside the gene matches. Germline loops: CDR1 SGDLS, CDR2 YYNGEE. CDR3 bases: TGTGCCAGCAGCTCCGGACTAGCGGGTTACAATGAGCAGTTCTTC. Amino acid sequence: CASSSGLAGYNEQFF.

This clone was counted once. The V call is TRBV28, the J call TRBJ2-7; a possible D gene is TRBD1 (5 bases). Germline lookup yields CDR1 MDHEN and CDR2 SYDVKM. The CDR3 spans 13 residues. V lost 5 bases and J lost 1, with 9 bases in between. CDR3 sequence reads: CASSRQWSYEQYF. The CDR3, as DNA: TGTGCCAGCAGTAGACAGTGGTCCTACGAGCAGTACTTC.

The chain employs TRBV5-4 and TRBJ2-1; D is unresolved. The CDR3 is made up of 13 amino acids. Trimming took 1 base from V and 4 from J, leaving 6 bases between them. The germline CDR1 and CDR2 sequences are SGHNT and YYREEE (reference sequence). The CDR3 is CASSLQQYNEQFF. Here the CDR3 DNA reads TGTGCCAGCAGCTTGCAACAGTACAATGAGCAGTTCTTC.

The chain is built from TRBV28 and TRBJ1-1, with D possibly matching TRBD1 (6 bases). The CDR3 has 14 amino acids. Trimming cost V 8 bases and J 3 bases, with 16 bases left between them. Germline V gives CDR1 MDHEN, CDR2 SYDVKM. The CDR3 bases are TGTGCCAGCCGTAACAGGGAGGAGGACACTGAAGCTTTCTTT. Its translation is CASRNREEDTEAFF. The full variable domain, rest sourced from reference TRBV28 and TRBJ1-1, is DVKVTQSSRYLVKRTGEKVFLECVQDMDHENMFWYRQDPGLGLRLIYFSYDVKMKEKGDIPEGYSVSREKKERFSLILESASTNQTSMYLCASRNREEDTEAFFGQGTRLTVV.

There are a few counts of this clone. V and J are TRBV18 and TRBJ2-7; D is undetermined. From germline, CDR1 is KGHSH and CDR2 LQKENI. V was cut by 5 bases and J by 2 bases, with 16 bases left in between. This CDR3 is 15 amino acids long. This CDR3 reads CASSSADHRTYEQYF. The CDR3 bases are TGTGCCAGCTCATCTGCAGACCACCGGACCTACGAGCAGTACTTC.

The chain is built from TRBV5-4 and TRBJ2-7, with 14 bases that match TRBD2. The CDR3 totals 14 residues. Germline CDR1 SGHNT, CDR2 YYREEE (reference sequence). The V gene end was trimmed by 3 bases and the J gene end by 10 bases; junction bases not matched to a gene: 6. The CDR3 reads CASSSPGTSGSQYF. As DNA, the CDR3 is TGTGCCAGCAGCTCTCCCGGGACTAGCGGGAGTCAGTACTTC. Full variable domain (remainder filled in from reference TRBV5-4 and TRBJ2-7): ETGVTQSPTHLIKTRGQQVTLRCSSQSGHNTVSWYQQALGQGPQFIFQYYREEENGRGNFPPRFSGLQFPNYSSELNVNALELDDSALYLCASSSPGTSGSQYFGPGTRLTVT.

The chain couples TRBV5-1 to TRBJ1-2; the match to TRBD1 covers 8 bases. The length of the CDR3 is 17 residues. CDR1 is SGHRS, CDR2 YFSETQ, per germline. J was trimmed by 0 bases and V by 0 bases; bases with no gene match: 7. The CDR3 bases are TGCGCCAGCAGCTTGGGGGGGACAGGAGGATCTAACTATGGCTACACCTTC. Translated: CASSLGGTGGSNYGYTF.

V and J are TRBV6-6 and TRBJ1-5; maybe TRBD1 (5 bases). V lost 6 bases, J lost 8 bases, and 17 bases lay in between. Per the germline V gene, CDR1 is MNHNY and CDR2 is SVGAGI (reference sequence). The CDR3 extends over 14 amino acids. CDR3 sequence: CASRSGPRGEPQHF. Written as DNA, the CDR3 is TGTGCCAGCAGGAGCGGGCCTAGAGGGGAGCCCCAGCATTTT.

This chain connects TRBV15 to TRBJ2-3; possible D gene TRBD2, 5 bases. CDR1 LNHNV and CDR2 YYDKDF come from the germline V gene (reference sequence). The CDR3 runs 12 residues. Between the trimmed V and J ends, which lost 6 bases and 2 bases, there was a span of 6 bases. The CDR3 nucleotides are TGTGCCACCAGGGACTCCACAGATACGCAGTATTTT. It translates to CATRDSTDTQYF.

The sample holds one count of this clone. V is TRBV9 and J is TRBJ2-7, with TRBD1 identical over 9 bases. The CDR3 has 15 amino acids. The ends lost 0 bases at V and 6 bases at J; junction bases unmatched: 7. The germline V gene encodes CDR1 SGDLS and CDR2 YYNGEE. The CDR3: CASSVEGTGSSEQYF. In DNA form, the CDR3 reads TGTGCCAGCAGCGTAGAGGGGACAGGGAGTTCCGAGCAGTACTTC. Full variable domain (remainder filled in from reference TRBV9 and TRBJ2-7): DSGVTQTPKHLITATGQRVTLRCSPRSGDLSVYWYQQSLDQGLQFLIQYYNGEERAKGNILERFSAQQFPDLHSELNLSSLELGDSALYFCASSVEGTGSSEQYFGPGTRLTVT.

This rearrangement joins TRBV21-1 to TRBJ1-2. TRBV21-1 is a pseudogene. The CDR3 is 17 residues long. The CDR3 DNA reads TGTGCCAGCAGACCCAAGAACACATCGAGACTGAACTATGGCTACACCTTC. Amino acid sequence: CASRPKNTSRLNYGYTF.

V is TRBV27 and J is TRBJ1-2; D may be TRBD1 (5 bases). V lost 5 bases and J lost 5, with 15 bases in between. This CDR3 has 14 amino acids. Looked up from germline, CDR1 is MNHEY and CDR2 is SMNVEV (reference sequence). CDR3: CASSISGGYYGYTF. CDR3 nucleotide sequence: TGTGCCAGCAGTATCAGCGGGGGTTATTATGGCTACACCTTC.

V and J are TRBV19 and TRBJ1-1, with D possibly being TRBD1 (5 bases). The V end was cut by 5 bases, the J end by 6 bases, with 22 bases between. The CDR3 contains 16 residues. Germline lookup yields CDR1 LNHDA and CDR2 SQIVND (reference sequence). This chain's CDR3 is CASSPAPMGGGAEAFF. CDR3 nucleotides: TGTGCCAGTAGTCCGGCCCCAATGGGGGGTGGCGCTGAAGCTTTCTTT. The full variable domain, in which reference TRBV19 and TRBJ1-1 provide the parts outside the CDR3, is DGGITQSPKYLFRKEGQNVTLSCEQNLNHDAMYWYRQDPGQGLRLIYYSQIVNDFQKGDIAEGYSVSREKKESFPLTVTSAQKNPTAFYLCASSPAPMGGGAEAFFGQGTRLTVV.

The chain carries TRBV7-2 and TRBJ2-2, with D hard to call. The CDR3 totals 16 residues. The germline V and J ends were trimmed by 0 bases and 2 bases, with 10 bases remaining between them. Germline-derived CDR1 and CDR2 are SGHTA and FQGNSA. CDR3 loop: CASSLASLGNTGELFF. The DNA for the CDR3 is TGTGCCAGCAGCTTAGCGTCCCTAGGAAACACCGGGGAGCTGTTTTTT. Combining the CDR3 with reference TRBV7-2 and TRBJ2-2 gives the whole variable domain GAGVSQSPSNKVTEKGKDVELRCDPISGHTALYWYRQSLGQGLEFLIYFQGNSAPDKSGLPSDRFSAERTGGSVSTLTIQRTQQEDSAVYLCASSLASLGNTGELFFGEGSRLTVL.

The chain uses TRBV6-5 and TRBJ2-7; D might be TRBD2 (6 bases). Germline V lookup: CDR1 MNHEY, CDR2 SVGAGI. The CDR3 has 13 residues. V was trimmed by 7 bases and J by 4 bases, leaving 14 bases between them. The CDR3 bases are TGTGCCAGCACCCCAGCAGGGAGGTACGAGCAGTACTTC. Its translation is CASTPAGRYEQYF.

V gene TRBV19 combines with J gene TRBJ2-5, with 9 bases lining up with TRBD2. This CDR3 is 15 amino acids long. Germline assignment: CDR1 LNHDA and CDR2 SQIVND (reference sequence). J gave up 2 bases and V 4 bases, and 5 bases lay outside the gene matches. Written as DNA, the CDR3 is TGTGCCAGTAGTAACCTAGCGGGACCTCAAGAGACCCAGTACTTC. This sequence encodes CASSNLAGPQETQYF.

The rearrangement joins TRBV7-2 to TRBJ2-3, with D perhaps TRBD1 (5 bases). V was shortened by 1 base and J by 4 bases, with 9 bases between the two germline ends. The germline CDR1 and CDR2 sequences are SGHTA and FQGNSA. The CDR3 length is 14 residues. The CDR3 coding sequence is TGTGCCAGCAGCTTAGTTCAGGGCGCAGATACGCAGTATTTT. Amino acid sequence: CASSLVQGADTQYF.

This chain uses TRBV6-5 with TRBJ1-2; perhaps TRBD1 as D (6 bases). The V gene lost 6 bases and the J gene lost 2 bases, with 16 bases spanning the gap. CDR3 length: 15 residues. The germline gives CDR1 MNHEY, CDR2 SVGAGI. The CDR3 is CASRDTGMGNYGYTF. The CDR3 DNA is TGTGCCAGCAGAGACACAGGGATGGGAAACTATGGCTACACCTTC.

On this clone itself: Sequence at one end of the junction differs from germline and may be a read error. The CDR3 loop reads CASTEAGGPGGNEQFF. The DNA of the CDR3 is TGTGCCAGCACTGAAGCGGGAGGGCCAGGTGGGAATGAGCAGTTCTTC. V usage is TRBV6-1 and J usage is TRBJ2-1; TRBD2 matches 10 bases. The germline CDR1 and CDR2 sequences are MNHNS and SASEGT. This CDR3 is 16 amino acids long.

The CDR3 nucleotides read TGCGCCAGCAGTGAGTGGAAGGCGGGAGGGCTTGATACGCAGTATTTT. It specifies CASSEWKAGGLDTQYF. This chain joins TRBV10-2 and TRBJ2-3, with 9 bases identical to TRBD2. The CDR3 runs to 16 residues. The V gene's germline CDR1 is WSHSY and CDR2 SAAADI. J was trimmed by 6 bases and V by 1 base; bases with no gene match: 8.